The rows below give T cell receptor beta chains drawn from one sample of a study of blood T cell repertoires in COVID-19. Using immunoSEQ multiplex PCR, the repertoire was profiled, and TCRdb retains in-frame clones only, with some absent. The table has 650,000 to 800,000 clones, more than 80% seen once. Sequenced material: peripheral blood. Receptors originate from a young woman with acute or convalescent COVID-19. CDR3s include the opening cysteine and the closing phenylalanine or tryptophan. Fields, in order: D gene, clone size, V gene, J gene, CDR3 protein, CDR3 DNA. The D gene is left open where the match is weak. Not all rows give a size; the values are once, few, many and, for expanded clones, a class.

TRBD1,.,TRBV2,TRBJ2-5,CASSEARTGGNSETQYF,TGTGCCAGCAGTGAAGCAAGGACAGGGGGCAATTCGGAGACCCAGTACTTC
TRBD1,.,TRBV5-1,TRBJ1-2,CASSLEGGDYGYTF,TGCGCCAGCAGCTTGGAAGGGGGCGACTATGGCTACACCTTC
TRBD1,.,TRBV27,TRBJ1-5,CASSPNRGPNQPQHF,TGTGCCAGCAGTCCTAACAGGGGGCCCAATCAGCCCCAGCATTTT
TRBD1,.,TRBV18,TRBJ2-3,CASSPSGTGRTDTQYF,TGTGCCAGCTCACCTTCCGGGACAGGCCGCACAGATACGCAGTATTTT
TRBD1,.,TRBV6-1,TRBJ1-3,CASSEVPGTARRDTIYF,TGTGCCAGCAGTGAAGTCCCTGGGACAGCTAGGAGGGACACCATATATTTT
.,.,TRBV27,TRBJ1-1,CASSLYGGMDTEAFF,TGTGCCAGCAGTTTATATGGGGGGATGGACACTGAAGCTTTCTTT
.,.,TRBV6-5,TRBJ2-2,CASRTSLVGELFF,TGTGCCAGCAGGACATCCCTGGTCGGGGAGCTGTTTTTT
.,once,TRBV27,TRBJ2-5,CASRSSVWLETQYF,TGTGCCAGCAGATCCTCGGTTTGGTTGGAGACCCAGTACTTC
.,.,TRBV5-6,TRBJ1-1,CASSSGTWLAATEAFF,TGTGCCAGCAGCTCGGGTACATGGCTGGCGGCCACTGAAGCTTTCTTT
.,.,TRBV3-1/TRBV3-2,TRBJ1-1,CASSQQPGGAFF,TGTGCCAGCAGCCAGCAACCGGGGGGGGCTTTCTTT
.,.,TRBV4-3,TRBJ1-2,CASSHAPDGQSLFGYTF,TGCGCCAGCAGCCATGCTCCCGACGGACAGTCCCTATTTGGCTACACCTTC
.,once,TRBV6-5,TRBJ1-2,CASSYAGASGYTF,TGTGCCAGCAGTTATGCAGGGGCGTCCGGCTACACCTTC
.,.,TRBV29-1,TRBJ1-1,CSAGGGQKGAGLWGTEAFF,TGCAGCGCGGGGGGTGGACAGAAGGGAGCAGGCCTTTGGGGCACTGAAGCTTTCTTT
.,.,TRBV9,TRBJ1-1,CASSVSGGSEAFF,TGTGCCAGCAGCGTATCCGGGGGAAGTGAAGCTTTCTTT
.,.,TRBV25-1,TRBJ2-7,CASSEFRDTGKVEQYF,TGTGCCAGCAGTGAATTCCGGGACACGGGAAAGGTCGAGCAGTACTTC
TRBD1,.,TRBV30,TRBJ1-2,CAWTLGDRNRGYTF,TGTGCCTGGACCCTCGGGGACAGGAATCGTGGCTACACCTTC
TRBD1,.,TRBV28,TRBJ2-7,CASSLWGGTGLYEQYF,TGTGCCAGCAGTTTATGGGGGGGGACAGGGCTTTACGAGCAGTACTTC
.,.,TRBV23-1,TRBJ1-1,CASNTTPDNTEAFF,TGCGCCAGCAATACTACCCCGGATAACACTGAAGCTTTCTTT
TRBD1,once,TRBV7-2,TRBJ1-5,CASSLGDRVSQPQHF,TGTGCCAGCAGCTTAGGGGACAGGGTAAGTCAGCCCCAGCATTTT
TRBD2,.,TRBV6-5,TRBJ2-3,CASSYSRLAGTDTQYF,TGTGCCAGCAGTTACTCTCGTCTAGCGGGCACAGATACGCAGTATTTT
TRBD1,.,TRBV2,TRBJ1-1,CASSRDRGNTEAFF,TGTGCCAGCAGCCGGGACAGGGGGAACACTGAAGCTTTCTTT
TRBD1,once,TRBV2,TRBJ1-1,CASSSRQGANTEAFF,TGTGCCAGCAGCAGCCGACAGGGGGCGAACACTGAAGCTTTCTTT
.,.,TRBV3-1/TRBV3-2,TRBJ1-2,CASSQVGGAITNYGYTF,TGTGCCAGCAGCCAAGTCGGAGGGGCTATTACTAACTATGGCTACACCTTC
.,once,TRBV12-3/TRBV12-4,TRBJ1-1,CASSLRGNTEAFF,TGTGCCAGCAGTTTACGGGGGAACACTGAAGCTTTCTTT
TRBD2,.,TRBV5-8,TRBJ2-3,CASTIGTSGGGTDTQYF,TGTGCCAGCACCATCGGGACTAGCGGGGGGGGCACAGATACGCAGTATTTT
.,.,TRBV4-1,TRBJ2-1,CASSQVRGGGNEQFF,TGCGCCAGCAGCCAAGTCAGAGGAGGCGGCAATGAGCAGTTCTTC
TRBD1,.,TRBV18,TRBJ2-7,CASSPGTGSEQYF,TGTGCCAGCTCACCAGGGACAGGGTCCGAGCAGTACTTC
TRBD1,.,TRBV5-1,TRBJ1-6,CASSSTGDNSPLHF,TGCGCCAGCAGTTCGACAGGGGATAATTCACCCCTCCACTTT
.,.,TRBV5-1,TRBJ2-1,CASSQKTAGLVNNEQFF,TGCGCCAGCAGCCAAAAGACCGCGGGACTCGTTAACAATGAGCAGTTCTTC
.,.,TRBV5-5,TRBJ2-3,CASSLQDTQYF,TGTGCCAGCAGCTTACAAGATACGCAGTATTTT
.,once,TRBV7-9,TRBJ2-5,CASSFGSKETQYF,TGTGCCAGCAGCTTCGGGTCCAAAGAGACCCAGTACTTC
TRBD2,once,TRBV6-2/TRBV6-3,TRBJ2-5,CASSATSGNQETQYF,TGTGCCAGCAGTGCGACTAGCGGGAACCAAGAGACCCAGTACTTC
.,.,TRBV6-5,TRBJ1-1,CASSYREGTEAFF,TGTGCCAGCAGTTACAGGGAGGGGACTGAAGCTTTCTTT
.,few,TRBV9,TRBJ1-1,CASSATGRAVTEAFF,TGTGCCAGCAGCGCTACAGGGAGGGCGGTCACTGAAGCTTTCTTT
TRBD1,.,TRBV3-1/TRBV3-2,TRBJ1-2,CASSQGRRTGYGYTF,TGTGCCAGCAGCCAAGGTCGACGGACAGGCTATGGCTACACCTTC
TRBD1,once,TRBV5-4,TRBJ1-1,CASSRNGQGFTEAFF,TGTGCCAGCAGCCGGAATGGACAGGGTTTCACTGAAGCTTTCTTT
TRBD2,.,TRBV7-2,TRBJ2-1,CASQAASGSSYNEQFF,TGTGCCAGCCAGGCCGCTAGCGGAAGCTCCTACAATGAGCAGTTCTTC
.,.,TRBV18,TRBJ1-2,CASSDRLTPSYTF,TGTGCCAGCTCAGACCGACTGACGCCTAGCTACACCTTC
TRBD1,few,TRBV7-2,TRBJ1-1,CASSWDREAEAFF,TGTGCCAGCAGCTGGGACAGGGAAGCCGAAGCTTTCTTT